Each of the 12 T cell receptor beta chains below was sequenced from the same sample in a study of cytomegalovirus exposure and HLA in healthy donors. A multiplex PCR was run with 60 Vbeta primers and 13 Jbeta primers. Generated by immunoSEQ multiplex PCR, the TCRdb table keeps only in-frame clones and is missing some. The sample records some 170,000 clones, about four fifths being singletons. Material for sequencing was PBMCs. These receptors were obtained from a female donor in good health and CMV-seronegative.

This clone was seen more than once but under ten times. The rearrangement joins TRBV2 to TRBJ2-7; 7 nucleotides agree with TRBD2. CDR1 is SNHLY and CDR2 is FYNNEI in the germline V gene. The J segment lost 4 bases and the V segment lost 3 bases, leaving 9 bases of the junction unmatched. CDR3 length: 15 amino acids. This chain's CDR3 is CASSDSGRGIYEQYF. The CDR3 DNA is TGTGCCAGCAGTGACTCAGGGAGGGGAATTTACGAGCAGTACTTC.

This clone was counted a single time. The chain uses TRBV7-9 and TRBJ2-1, with D possibly TRBD1 on 6 matching bases. The ends were cut back, 7 bases at V and 14 bases at J, with 27 bases in the middle. The germline gives CDR1 SEHNR, CDR2 FQNEAQ (reference sequence). The CDR3 runs 15 residues. CDR3 loop: CASNTMQGSTHTEFF. As DNA, the CDR3 is TGTGCCAGCAACACTATGCAGGGGTCTACTCATACCGAGTTCTTC.

The V gene is TRBV4-1, the J gene TRBJ1-3; tentative D call: TRBD1 (6 bases). Germline V CDR1 and CDR2: MGHRA, YSYEKL. This CDR3 comprises 17 residues. The ends were cut back, 2 bases at V and 0 bases at J, with 14 bases in the middle. CDR3 in amino acids: CASSQHPGVNSGNTIYF. DNA for the CDR3: TGCGCCAGCAGCCAACACCCAGGGGTGAACTCTGGAAACACCATATATTTT.

This clone was seen more than once but under ten times. Here the CDR3 reads CASSQAGFSGNTIYF. CDR3 DNA sequence: TGCGCCAGCAGCCAAGCAGGGTTCTCTGGAAACACCATATATTTT. The chain uses TRBV4-1 and TRBJ1-3; perhaps TRBD1 as D (5 bases). Germline values: CDR1 MGHRA, CDR2 YSYEKL. Trimming took off 1 base at V and 0 bases at J, with 7 bases between the two ends. This CDR3 is built from 15 residues.

V and J are TRBV27 and TRBJ2-7; D might be TRBD2 (6 bases). Germline V gene lookup returns CDR1 MNHEY and CDR2 SMNVEV (reference sequence). V was clipped by 7 bases and J by 4 bases, with 20 bases between them. The CDR3 loop spans 15 amino acids. CDR3 sequence reads: CASTPRRGETYEQYF. CDR3 sequence (DNA): TGTGCCAGCACCCCCCGGAGGGGAGAAACGTACGAGCAGTACTTC.

This clone was counted only a few times. The chain employs TRBV2 and TRBJ1-4; TRBD1 matches at 11 bases. J was trimmed by 7 bases and V by 5 bases; bases with no gene match: 3. CDR1 SNHLY and CDR2 FYNNEI come from the germline V gene. The CDR3 spans 14 residues. Written as DNA, the CDR3 is TGTGCCAGCAGTCGGGACAGGGGGGTTGAAAAACTGTTTTTT. As protein: CASSRDRGVEKLFF.

V is TRBV5-1 and J is TRBJ2-1; D is possibly TRBD1 (5 bases). The V gene lost 2 bases and the J gene lost 13 bases, with 10 bases spanning the gap. The CDR3 is made up of 11 amino acids. The germline V gene encodes CDR1 SGHRS and CDR2 YFSETQ. CDR3 sequence (DNA): TGCGCCAGCAGCTTAGCAGGGTTACAGTTCTTC. Amino acids: CASSLAGLQFF.

This clone was counted between two and nine times. The V gene is TRBV7-9, the J gene TRBJ1-4; 10 bases match TRBD1. The CDR3 has 15 residues. With V trimmed by 3 bases and J by 5 bases, 3 bases remained unmatched. Germline-derived CDR1 and CDR2 are SEHNR and FQNEAQ (reference sequence). CDR3 loop: CASSFRTGGNEKLFF. Written as DNA, the CDR3 is TGTGCCAGCAGCTTTCGGACAGGGGGGAATGAAAAACTGTTTTTT.

The chain uses TRBV14 and TRBJ2-5; tentatively, D is TRBD1 (6 bases). The germline CDR1 and CDR2 sequences are SGHDN and FVKESK. V lost 2 bases to trimming and J lost 7 bases, with 14 bases between them. CDR3 length: 14 amino acids. The chain's CDR3 is CASSQLSRGGTQYF. The CDR3, as DNA: TGTGCCAGCAGCCAACTCTCTCGAGGGGGGACCCAGTACTTC. Based on the CDR3 plus reference TRBV14 and TRBJ2-5, the full variable domain is EAGVTQFPSHSVIEKGQTVTLRCDPISGHDNLYWYRRVMGKEIKFLLHFVKESKQDESGMPNNRFLAERTGGTYSTLKVQPAELEDSGVYFCASSQLSRGGTQYFGPGTRLLVL.

The chain is built from TRBV28 and TRBJ2-7; 8 nucleotides match TRBD1. Trimming removed 6 bases from V and 6 bases from J; junction bases left unmatched: 13. CDR3 length: 15 amino acids. CDR1 is MDHEN and CDR2 is SYDVKM in the germline V gene. CDR3 DNA: TGTGCCAGCAGCGACAGGACAGGGAGGAGAAGCGAGCAGTACTTC. Residues: CASSDRTGRRSEQYF.

V is TRBV18 and J is TRBJ2-1, with TRBD2 matching over 12 bases. This CDR3 has 16 amino acids. The V gene end was trimmed by 3 bases and the J gene end by 2 bases; junction bases not matched to a gene: 2. Germline loops: CDR1 KGHSH, CDR2 LQKENI. CDR3 residues: CASSPPSGGAYNEQFF. Written as DNA, the CDR3 is TGTGCCAGCTCACCCCCTAGCGGGGGGGCCTACAATGAGCAGTTCTTC.

This sequence joins TRBV5-1 and TRBJ2-2; D gene unclear. V shed 4 bases and J shed 7 bases, with 5 bases lying between them. Germline assignment: CDR1 SGHRS and CDR2 YFSETQ. This CDR3 spans 11 amino acids. The CDR3 reads CASSVNGELFF. The CDR3, as DNA: TGCGCCAGCAGCGTCAACGGGGAGCTGTTTTTT.